The present T cell receptor (beta chain) was sequenced within a study of control samples from healthy donors and cancer patients. The germline V and J ends were trimmed by 1 base and 5 bases, with 12 bases remaining between them. The CDR3 length is 15 residues. Germline V gene sequence: CDR1 LNHDA, CDR2 SQIVND (reference sequence). Some clones are missing from TCRdb's copy, which holds only in-frame ones; the method was immunoSEQ multiplex PCR. The table records about 53,000 clones, approximately 90% of them present only once. The V gene is TRBV19, the J gene TRBJ1-5; no firm D call. This receptor was identified in a man aged 60-69 years with head and neck cancer. Sequencing input: PBMCs. The CDR3 DNA is TGTGCCAGTAGTATAGTCTACGGGGTTCATCAGCCCCAGCATTTT. Translation gives CASSIVYGVHQPQHF.